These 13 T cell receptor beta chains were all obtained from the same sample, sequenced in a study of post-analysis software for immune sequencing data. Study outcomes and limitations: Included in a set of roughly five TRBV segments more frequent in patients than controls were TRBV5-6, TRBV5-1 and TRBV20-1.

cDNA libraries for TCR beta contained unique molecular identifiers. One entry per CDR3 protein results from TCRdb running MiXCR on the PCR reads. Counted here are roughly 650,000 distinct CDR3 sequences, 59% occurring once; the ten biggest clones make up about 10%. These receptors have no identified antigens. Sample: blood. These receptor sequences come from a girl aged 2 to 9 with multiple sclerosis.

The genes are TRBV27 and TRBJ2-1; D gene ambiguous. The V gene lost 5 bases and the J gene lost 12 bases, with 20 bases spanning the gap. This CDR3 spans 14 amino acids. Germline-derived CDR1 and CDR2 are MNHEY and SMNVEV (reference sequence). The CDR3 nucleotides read TGTGCCAGCAGTGCCACCCGGCAATCCGGATCGCAGTTCTTC. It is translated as CASSATRQSGSQFF.

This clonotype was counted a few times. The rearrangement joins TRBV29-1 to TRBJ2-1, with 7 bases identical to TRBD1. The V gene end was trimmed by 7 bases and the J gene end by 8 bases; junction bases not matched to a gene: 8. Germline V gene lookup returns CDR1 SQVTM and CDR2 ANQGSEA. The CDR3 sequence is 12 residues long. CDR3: CSATTGIDEQFF. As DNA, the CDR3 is TGCAGCGCTACGACAGGGATCGATGAGCAGTTCTTC.

The CDR3 DNA reads TGCGCCAGCAGCTTATCACAGGGGCCGCCCACTGAAGCTTTCTTT. Translating gives CASSLSQGPPTEAFF. V usage is TRBV5-1 and J usage is TRBJ1-1, with 7 bases that match TRBD1. The CDR3 consists of 15 residues. Germline CDR1 reads SGHRS; CDR2 reads YFSETQ. V shed 2 bases, J shed 4 bases, and the junction held 8 bases outside the gene matches.

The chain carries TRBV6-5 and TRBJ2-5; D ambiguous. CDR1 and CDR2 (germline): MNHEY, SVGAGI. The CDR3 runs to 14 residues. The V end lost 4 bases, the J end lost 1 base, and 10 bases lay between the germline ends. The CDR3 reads CASSSPVPQETQYF. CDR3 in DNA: TGTGCCAGCAGTTCCCCGGTACCCCAAGAGACCCAGTACTTC.

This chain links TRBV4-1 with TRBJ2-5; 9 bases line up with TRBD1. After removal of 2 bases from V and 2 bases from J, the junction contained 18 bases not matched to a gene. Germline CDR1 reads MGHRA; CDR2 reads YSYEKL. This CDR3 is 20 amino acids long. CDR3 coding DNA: TGCGCCAGCAGCCAAACGGAAGGTGAAGAAACAGGGGGCTATCAAGAGACCCAGTACTTC. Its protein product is CASSQTEGEETGGYQETQYF.

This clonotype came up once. The CDR3 here is CAISEGAVAFF. CDR3 bases: TGTGCCATCAGTGAGGGGGCGGTTGCTTTCTTT. This rearrangement joins TRBV10-3 to TRBJ1-1; possible D gene TRBD1, 5 bases. The CDR3 length is 11 residues. From germline, CDR1 is ENHRY and CDR2 SYGVKD. The V end lost 2 bases, the J end lost 11 bases, and 9 bases lay between the germline ends.

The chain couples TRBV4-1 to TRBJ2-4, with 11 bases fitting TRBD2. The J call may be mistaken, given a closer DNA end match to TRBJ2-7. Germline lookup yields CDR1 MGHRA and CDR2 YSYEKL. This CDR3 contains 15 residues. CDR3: CASSQIAGGPHEQYF. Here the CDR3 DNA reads TGCGCCAGCAGCCAAATAGCGGGAGGGCCCCACGAGCAGTACTTC.

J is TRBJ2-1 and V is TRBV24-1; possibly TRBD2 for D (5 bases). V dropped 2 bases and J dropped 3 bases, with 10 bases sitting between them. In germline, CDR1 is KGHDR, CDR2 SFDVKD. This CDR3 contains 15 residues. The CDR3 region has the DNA TGTGCCACCAGTGATTGGCCGGGGATCTACAATGAGCAGTTCTTC. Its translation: CATSDWPGIYNEQFF.

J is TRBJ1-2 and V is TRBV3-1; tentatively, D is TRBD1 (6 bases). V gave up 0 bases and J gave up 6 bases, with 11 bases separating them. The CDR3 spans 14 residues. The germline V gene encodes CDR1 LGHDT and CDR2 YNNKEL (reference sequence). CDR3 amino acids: CASSQEGGANGYTF. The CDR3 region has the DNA TGTGCCAGCAGCCAAGAGGGGGGCGCGAATGGCTACACCTTC.

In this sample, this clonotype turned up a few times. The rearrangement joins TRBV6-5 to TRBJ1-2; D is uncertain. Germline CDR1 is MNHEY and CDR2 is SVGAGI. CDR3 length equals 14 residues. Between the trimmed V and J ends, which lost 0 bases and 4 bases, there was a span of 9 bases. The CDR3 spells CASSYSMGLYGYTF. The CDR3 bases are TGTGCCAGCAGTTACTCCATGGGCCTCTATGGCTACACCTTC.

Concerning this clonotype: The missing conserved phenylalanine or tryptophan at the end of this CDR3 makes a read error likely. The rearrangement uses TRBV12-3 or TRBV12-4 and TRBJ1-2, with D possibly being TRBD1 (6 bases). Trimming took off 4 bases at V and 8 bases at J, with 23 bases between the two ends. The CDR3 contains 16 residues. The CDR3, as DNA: TGTGCCAGCAGTTCGCAGACAGGCCCCCAACCACTAGGCTACACCTGC. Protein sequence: CASSSQTGPQPLGYTC.

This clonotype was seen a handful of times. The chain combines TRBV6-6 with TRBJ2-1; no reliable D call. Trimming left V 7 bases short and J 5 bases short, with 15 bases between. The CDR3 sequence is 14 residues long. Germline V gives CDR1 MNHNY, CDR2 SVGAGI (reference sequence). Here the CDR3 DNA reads TGTGCCAGCATTGCGGAGTTGGTCGACAATGAGCAGTTCTTC. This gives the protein CASIAELVDNEQFF.

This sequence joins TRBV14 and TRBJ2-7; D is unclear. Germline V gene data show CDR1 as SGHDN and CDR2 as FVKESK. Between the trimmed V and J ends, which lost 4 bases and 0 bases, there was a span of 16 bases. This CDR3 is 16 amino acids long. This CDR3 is CASSLPGASTSYEQYF. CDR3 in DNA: TGTGCCAGCAGCCTCCCGGGCGCCAGCACCTCCTACGAGCAGTACTTC.